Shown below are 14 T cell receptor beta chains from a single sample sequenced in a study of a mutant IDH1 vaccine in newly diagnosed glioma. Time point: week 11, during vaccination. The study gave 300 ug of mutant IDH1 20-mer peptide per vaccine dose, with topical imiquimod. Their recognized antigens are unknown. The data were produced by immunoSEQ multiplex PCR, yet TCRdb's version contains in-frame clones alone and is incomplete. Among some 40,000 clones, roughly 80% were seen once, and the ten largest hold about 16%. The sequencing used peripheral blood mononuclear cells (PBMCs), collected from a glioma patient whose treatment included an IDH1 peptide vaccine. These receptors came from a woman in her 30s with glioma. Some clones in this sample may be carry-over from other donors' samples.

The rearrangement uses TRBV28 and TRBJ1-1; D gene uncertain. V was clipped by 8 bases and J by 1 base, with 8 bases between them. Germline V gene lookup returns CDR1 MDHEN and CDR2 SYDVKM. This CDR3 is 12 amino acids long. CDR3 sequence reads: CASQRWNTEAFF. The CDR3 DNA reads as TGTGCCAGCCAGAGGTGGAACACTGAAGCTTTCTTT.

CDR3 sequence reads: CSVRGSYNEQFF. CDR3 DNA sequence: TGCAGCGTTCGGGGGTCCTACAATGAGCAGTTCTTC. The J gene is TRBJ2-1, the V gene TRBV29-1; perhaps TRBD2 as D (6 bases). The V gene lost 5 bases and the J gene lost 1 base, with 6 bases spanning the gap. Germline V gene data show CDR1 as SQVTM and CDR2 as ANQGSEA. The CDR3 loop spans 12 amino acids.

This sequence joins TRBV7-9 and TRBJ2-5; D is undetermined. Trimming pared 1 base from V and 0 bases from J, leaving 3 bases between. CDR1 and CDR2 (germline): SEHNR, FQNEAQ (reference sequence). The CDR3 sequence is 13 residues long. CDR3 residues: CASSLEYQETQYF. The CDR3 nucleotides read TGTGCCAGCAGCTTAGAGTACCAAGAGACCCAGTACTTC.

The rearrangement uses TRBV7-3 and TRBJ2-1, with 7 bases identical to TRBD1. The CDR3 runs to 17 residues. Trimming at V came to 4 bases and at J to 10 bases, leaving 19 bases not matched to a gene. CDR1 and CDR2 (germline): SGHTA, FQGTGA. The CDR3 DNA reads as TGTGCCAGCAGCTCCTACGCCCTCGGACAGGTTAACGGGGAGCAGTTCTTC. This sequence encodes CASSSYALGQVNGEQFF.

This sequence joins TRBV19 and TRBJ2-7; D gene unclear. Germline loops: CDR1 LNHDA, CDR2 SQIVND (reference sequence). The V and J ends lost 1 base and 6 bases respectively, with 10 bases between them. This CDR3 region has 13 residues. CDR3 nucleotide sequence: TGTGCCAGTAGTATAGGGGTAGGGCGCGAGCAGTACTTC. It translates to CASSIGVGREQYF. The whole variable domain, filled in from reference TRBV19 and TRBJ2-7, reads DGGITQSPKYLFRKEGQNVTLSCEQNLNHDAMYWYRQDPGQGLRLIYYSQIVNDFQKGDIAEGYSVSREKKESFPLTVTSAQKNPTAFYLCASSIGVGREQYFGPGTRLTVT.

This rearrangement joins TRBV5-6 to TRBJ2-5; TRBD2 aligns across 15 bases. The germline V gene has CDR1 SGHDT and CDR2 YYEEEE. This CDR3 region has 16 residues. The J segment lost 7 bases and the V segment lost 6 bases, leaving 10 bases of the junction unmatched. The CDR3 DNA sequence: TGTGCCAGCACTTTCGGACTAGCGGGAGGGCCGGGGACCCAGTACTTC. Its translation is CASTFGLAGGPGTQYF.

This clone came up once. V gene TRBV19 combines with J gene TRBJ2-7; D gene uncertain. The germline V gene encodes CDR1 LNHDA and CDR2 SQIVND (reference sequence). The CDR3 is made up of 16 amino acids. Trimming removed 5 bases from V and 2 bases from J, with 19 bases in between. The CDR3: CASSPAGSVMTYEQYF. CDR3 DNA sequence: TGTGCCAGTAGTCCCGCCGGCAGCGTGATGACCTACGAGCAGTACTTC. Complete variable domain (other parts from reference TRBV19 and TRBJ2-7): DGGITQSPKYLFRKEGQNVTLSCEQNLNHDAMYWYRQDPGQGLRLIYYSQIVNDFQKGDIAEGYSVSREKKESFPLTVTSAQKNPTAFYLCASSPAGSVMTYEQYFGPGTRLTVT.

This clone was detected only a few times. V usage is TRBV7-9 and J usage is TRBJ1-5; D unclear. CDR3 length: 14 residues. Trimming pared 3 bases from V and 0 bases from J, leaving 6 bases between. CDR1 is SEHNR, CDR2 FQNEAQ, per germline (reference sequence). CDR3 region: CASSLAGSNQPQHF. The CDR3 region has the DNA TGTGCCAGCAGCTTGGCGGGTAGCAATCAGCCCCAGCATTTT.

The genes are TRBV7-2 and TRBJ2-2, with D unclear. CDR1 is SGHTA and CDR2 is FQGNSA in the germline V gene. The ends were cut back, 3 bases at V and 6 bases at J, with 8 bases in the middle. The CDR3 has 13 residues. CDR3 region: CASSFSPAGELFF. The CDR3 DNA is TGTGCCAGCAGCTTTTCCCCCGCCGGGGAGCTGTTTTTT.

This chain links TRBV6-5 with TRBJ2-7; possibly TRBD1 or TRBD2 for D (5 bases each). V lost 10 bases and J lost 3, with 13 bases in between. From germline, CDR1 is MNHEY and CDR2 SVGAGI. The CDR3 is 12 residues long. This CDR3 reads CATGDGYYEQYF. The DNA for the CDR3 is TGTGCCACTGGGGACGGGTACTACGAGCAGTACTTC.

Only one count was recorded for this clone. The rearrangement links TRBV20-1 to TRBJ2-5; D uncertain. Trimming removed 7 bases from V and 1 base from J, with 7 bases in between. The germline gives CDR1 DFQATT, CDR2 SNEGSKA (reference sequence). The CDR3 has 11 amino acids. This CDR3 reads CSGYFQETQYF. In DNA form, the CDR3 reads TGCAGTGGATACTTCCAAGAGACCCAGTACTTC.

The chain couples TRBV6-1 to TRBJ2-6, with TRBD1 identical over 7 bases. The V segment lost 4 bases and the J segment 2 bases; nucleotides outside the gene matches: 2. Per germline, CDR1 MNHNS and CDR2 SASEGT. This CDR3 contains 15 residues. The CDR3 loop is CASSAGTAGANVLTF. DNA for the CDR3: TGTGCCAGCAGTGCCGGGACAGCTGGGGCCAACGTCCTGACTTTC.

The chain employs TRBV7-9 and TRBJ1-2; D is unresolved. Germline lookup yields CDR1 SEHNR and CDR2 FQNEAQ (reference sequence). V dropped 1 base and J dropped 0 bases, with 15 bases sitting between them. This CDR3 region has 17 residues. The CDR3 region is CASSLEKLVSTNYGYTF. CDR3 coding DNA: TGTGCCAGCAGCTTAGAGAAGCTCGTCTCCACTAACTATGGCTACACCTTC. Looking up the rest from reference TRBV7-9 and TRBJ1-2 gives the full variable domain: DTGVSQNPRHKITKRGQNVTFRCDPISEHNRLYWYRQTLGQGPEFLTYFQNEAQLEKSRLLSDRFSAERPKGSFSTLEIQRTEQGDSAMYLCASSLEKLVSTNYGYTFGSGTRLTVV.

The CDR3 spells CASSPAGSYEQYF. CDR3 nucleotide sequence: TGTGCCAGCAGCCCGGCGGGCAGCTACGAGCAGTACTTC. This rearrangement joins TRBV5-6 to TRBJ2-7, with D possibly matching TRBD2 (5 bases). V was trimmed by 4 bases and J by 3 bases, leaving 11 bases between them. This CDR3 contains 13 residues. Germline values: CDR1 SGHDT, CDR2 YYEEEE.